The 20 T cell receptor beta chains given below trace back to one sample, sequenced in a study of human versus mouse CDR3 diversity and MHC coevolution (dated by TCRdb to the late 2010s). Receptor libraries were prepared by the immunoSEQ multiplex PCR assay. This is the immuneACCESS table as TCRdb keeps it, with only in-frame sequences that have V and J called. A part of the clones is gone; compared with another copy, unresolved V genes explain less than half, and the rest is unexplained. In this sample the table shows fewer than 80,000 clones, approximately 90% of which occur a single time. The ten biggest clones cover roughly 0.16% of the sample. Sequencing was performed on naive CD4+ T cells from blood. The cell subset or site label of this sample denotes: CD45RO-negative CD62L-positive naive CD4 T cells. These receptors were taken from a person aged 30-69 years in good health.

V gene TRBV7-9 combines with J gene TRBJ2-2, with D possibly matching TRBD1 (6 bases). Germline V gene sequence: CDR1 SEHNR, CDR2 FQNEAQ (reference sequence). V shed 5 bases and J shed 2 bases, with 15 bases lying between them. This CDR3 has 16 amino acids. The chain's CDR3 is CASSGNRDTNTGELFF. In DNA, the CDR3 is TGTGCCAGCAGCGGAAACCGGGACACTAACACCGGGGAGCTGTTTTTT. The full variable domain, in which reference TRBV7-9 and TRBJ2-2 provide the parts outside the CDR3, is DTGVSQNPRHKITKRGQNVTFRCDPISEHNRLYWYRQTLGQGPEFLTYFQNEAQLEKSRLLSDRFSAERPKGSFSTLEIQRTEQGDSAMYLCASSGNRDTNTGELFFGEGSRLTVL.

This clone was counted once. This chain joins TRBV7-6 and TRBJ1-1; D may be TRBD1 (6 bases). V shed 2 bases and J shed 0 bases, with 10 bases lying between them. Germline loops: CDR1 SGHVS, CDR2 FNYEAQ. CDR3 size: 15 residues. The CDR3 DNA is TGTGCCAGCAGCTTACAGGGGCGCATGAACACTGAAGCTTTCTTT. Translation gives CASSLQGRMNTEAFF.

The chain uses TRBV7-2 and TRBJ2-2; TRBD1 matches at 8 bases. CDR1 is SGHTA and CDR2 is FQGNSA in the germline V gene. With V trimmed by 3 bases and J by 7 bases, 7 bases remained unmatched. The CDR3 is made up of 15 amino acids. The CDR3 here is CASSLSQGAYGELFF. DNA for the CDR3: TGTGCCAGCAGCTTGTCTCAGGGGGCCTACGGGGAGCTGTTTTTT. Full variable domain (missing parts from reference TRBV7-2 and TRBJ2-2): GAGVSQSPSNKVTEKGKDVELRCDPISGHTALYWYRQSLGQGLEFLIYFQGNSAPDKSGLPSDRFSAERTGGSVSTLTIQRTQQEDSAVYLCASSLSQGAYGELFFGEGSRLTVL.

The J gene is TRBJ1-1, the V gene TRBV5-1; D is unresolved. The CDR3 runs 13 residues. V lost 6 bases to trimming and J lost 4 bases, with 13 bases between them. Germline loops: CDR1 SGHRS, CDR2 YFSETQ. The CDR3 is CASKAGLGTEAFF. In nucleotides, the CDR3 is TGCGCCAGCAAGGCGGGGTTGGGCACTGAAGCTTTCTTT.

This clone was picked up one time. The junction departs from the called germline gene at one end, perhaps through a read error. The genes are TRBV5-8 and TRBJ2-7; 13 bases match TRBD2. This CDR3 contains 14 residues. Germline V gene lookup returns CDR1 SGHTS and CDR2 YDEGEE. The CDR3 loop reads CASSSPGLAGPSRF. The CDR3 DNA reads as TGTGCCAGCAGCTCCCCGGGACTAGCGGGGCCCAGTCGGTTC.

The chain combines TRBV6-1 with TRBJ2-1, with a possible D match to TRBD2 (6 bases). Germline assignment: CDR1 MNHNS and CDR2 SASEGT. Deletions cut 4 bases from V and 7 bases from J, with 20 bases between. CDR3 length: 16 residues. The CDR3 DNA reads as TGTGCCAGCAGTGGCCTCGGGAGAGATCTTTATAATGAGCAGTTCTTC. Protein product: CASSGLGRDLYNEQFF.

CDR3 residues: CSVQGAGGELFF. The DNA of the CDR3 is TGCAGCGTACAGGGGGCTGGCGGGGAGCTGTTTTTT. The chain uses TRBV29-1 and TRBJ2-2, with 9 nucleotides matching TRBD1. The CDR3 is made up of 12 amino acids. V shed 6 bases, J shed 7 bases, and the junction held 3 bases outside the gene matches. CDR1 and CDR2 (germline): SQVTM, ANQGSEA.

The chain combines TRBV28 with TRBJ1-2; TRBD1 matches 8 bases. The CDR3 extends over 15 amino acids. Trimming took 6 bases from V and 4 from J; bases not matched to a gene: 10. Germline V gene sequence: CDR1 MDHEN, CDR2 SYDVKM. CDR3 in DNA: TGTGCCAGCAGACAGACCGGGACAGGCTTCTATGGCTACACCTTC. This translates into CASRQTGTGFYGYTF.

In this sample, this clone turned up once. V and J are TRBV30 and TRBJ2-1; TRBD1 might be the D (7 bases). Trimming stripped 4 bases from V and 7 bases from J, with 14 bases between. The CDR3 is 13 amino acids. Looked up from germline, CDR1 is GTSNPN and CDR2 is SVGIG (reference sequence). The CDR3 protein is CAWTRPGGNEQFF. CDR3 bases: TGTGCCTGGACCCGTCCAGGGGGGAATGAGCAGTTCTTC.

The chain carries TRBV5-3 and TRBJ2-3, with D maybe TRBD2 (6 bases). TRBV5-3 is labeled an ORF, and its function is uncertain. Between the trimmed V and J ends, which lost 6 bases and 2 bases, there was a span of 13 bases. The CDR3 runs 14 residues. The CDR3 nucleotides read TGTGCCAGAACTAACGGGGGTTCCACAGATACGCAGTATTTT. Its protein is CARTNGGSTDTQYF.

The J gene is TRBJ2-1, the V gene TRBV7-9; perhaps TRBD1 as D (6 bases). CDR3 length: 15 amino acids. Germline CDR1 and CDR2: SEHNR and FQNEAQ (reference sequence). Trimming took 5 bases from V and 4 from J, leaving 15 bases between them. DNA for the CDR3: TGTGCCAGCAGCCGTCCCAGGGGCCCTTACAATGAGCAGTTCTTC. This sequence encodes CASSRPRGPYNEQFF.

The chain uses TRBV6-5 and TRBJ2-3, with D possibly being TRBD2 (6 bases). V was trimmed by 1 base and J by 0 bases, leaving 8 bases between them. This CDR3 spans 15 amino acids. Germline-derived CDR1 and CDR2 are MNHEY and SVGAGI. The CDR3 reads CASSYLAASTDTQYF. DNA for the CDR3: TGTGCCAGCAGTTACTTAGCGGCCAGCACAGATACGCAGTATTTT.

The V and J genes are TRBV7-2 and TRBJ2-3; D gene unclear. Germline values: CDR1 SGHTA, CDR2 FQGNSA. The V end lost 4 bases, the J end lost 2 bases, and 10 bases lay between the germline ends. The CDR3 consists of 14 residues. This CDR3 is CASSSTLATDTQYF. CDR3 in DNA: TGTGCCAGCAGCTCGACTCTTGCCACAGATACGCAGTATTTT.

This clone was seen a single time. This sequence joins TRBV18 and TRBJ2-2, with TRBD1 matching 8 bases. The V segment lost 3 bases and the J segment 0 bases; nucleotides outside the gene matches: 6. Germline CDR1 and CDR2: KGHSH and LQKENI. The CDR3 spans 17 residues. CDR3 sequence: CASSPPTGAPNTGELFF. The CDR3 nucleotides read TGTGCCAGCTCACCGCCGACAGGGGCCCCGAACACCGGGGAGCTGTTTTTT.

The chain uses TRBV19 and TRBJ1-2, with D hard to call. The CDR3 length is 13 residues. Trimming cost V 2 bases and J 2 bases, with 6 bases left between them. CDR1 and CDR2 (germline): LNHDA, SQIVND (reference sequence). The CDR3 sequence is CASSINKNYGYTF. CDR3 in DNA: TGTGCCAGTAGTATAAACAAAAACTATGGCTACACCTTC. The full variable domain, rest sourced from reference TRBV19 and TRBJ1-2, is DGGITQSPKYLFRKEGQNVTLSCEQNLNHDAMYWYRQDPGQGLRLIYYSQIVNDFQKGDIAEGYSVSREKKESFPLTVTSAQKNPTAFYLCASSINKNYGYTFGSGTRLTVV.

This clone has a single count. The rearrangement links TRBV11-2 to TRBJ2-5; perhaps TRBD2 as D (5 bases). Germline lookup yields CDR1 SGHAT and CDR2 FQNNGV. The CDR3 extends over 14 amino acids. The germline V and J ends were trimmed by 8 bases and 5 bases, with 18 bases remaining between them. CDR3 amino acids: CASAPLRDRETQYF. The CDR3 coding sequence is TGTGCCAGCGCCCCTTTGAGGGATAGGGAGACCCAGTACTTC. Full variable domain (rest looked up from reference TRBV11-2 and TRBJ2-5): EAGVAQSPRYKIIEKRQSVAFWCNPISGHATLYWYQQILGQGPKLLIQFQNNGVVDDSQLPKDRFSAERLKGVDSTLKIQPAKLEDSAVYLCASAPLRDRETQYFGPGTRLLVL.

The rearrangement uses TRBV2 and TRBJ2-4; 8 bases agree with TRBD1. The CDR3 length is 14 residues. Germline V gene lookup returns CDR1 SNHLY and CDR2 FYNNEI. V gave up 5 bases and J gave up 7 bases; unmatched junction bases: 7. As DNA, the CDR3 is TGTGCCAGCAGTTCCTCGACAGGGGTGAACATTCAGTACTTC. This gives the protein CASSSSTGVNIQYF.

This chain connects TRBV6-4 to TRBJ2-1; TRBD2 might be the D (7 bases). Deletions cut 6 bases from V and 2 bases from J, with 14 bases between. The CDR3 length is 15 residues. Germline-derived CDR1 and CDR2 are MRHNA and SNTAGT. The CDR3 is CASSGGRGPYNEQFF. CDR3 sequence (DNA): TGTGCCAGCAGCGGGGGGCGAGGCCCCTACAATGAGCAGTTCTTC.

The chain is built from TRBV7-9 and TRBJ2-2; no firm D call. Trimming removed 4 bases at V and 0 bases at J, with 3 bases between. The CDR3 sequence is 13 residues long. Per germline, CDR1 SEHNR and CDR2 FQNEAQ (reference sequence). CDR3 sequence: CASSSSNTGELFF. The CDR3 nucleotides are TGTGCCAGCAGCTCTTCGAACACCGGGGAGCTGTTTTTT.

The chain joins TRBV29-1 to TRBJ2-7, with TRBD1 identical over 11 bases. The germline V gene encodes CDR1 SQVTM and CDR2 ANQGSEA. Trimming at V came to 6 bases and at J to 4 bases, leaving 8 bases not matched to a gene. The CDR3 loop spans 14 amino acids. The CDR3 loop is CSVRPGQGVYEQYF. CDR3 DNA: TGCAGCGTCCGGCCGGGACAGGGGGTGTACGAGCAGTACTTC.